Included here is one T cell receptor beta chain sequence, with context. Antigen: not known. The data are from a study of T cells after yellow fever vaccination. Looking at the study overall: Preparing low-cell-number fractions relied on SMART-Seq v4 Ultra Low Input. Findings and limits, study-wide: The booster saw the reappearance of most primary-vaccination clones (96% CD4, about 90% CD8).

V was shortened by 1 base and J by 4 bases, with 10 bases between the two germline ends. CDR3 length: 14 residues. Germline-derived CDR1 and CDR2 are SGHTA and FQGNSA. The study made its TCR cDNA through 5'RACE template switching. That step introduced a universal primer site along with UMIs. TCRdb reprocessed the 5' RACE reads with MiXCR, giving one entry per CDR3 protein. The sample contains 120,000 or so distinct CDR3 sequences, about 15% of which appear only once. Material: CD8+ T cells sorted from PBMCs, obtained 5 days after the yellow fever booster vaccination. The chain recombines TRBV7-2 with TRBJ1-2; no definite D call. The TCR originated in a man between 18 and 29 years old who received the YFV17D yellow fever vaccine. The CDR3: CASSLDAAGYGYTF. The CDR3 coding sequence is TGTGCCAGCAGCTTAGATGCGGCGGGCTATGGCTACACCTTC.